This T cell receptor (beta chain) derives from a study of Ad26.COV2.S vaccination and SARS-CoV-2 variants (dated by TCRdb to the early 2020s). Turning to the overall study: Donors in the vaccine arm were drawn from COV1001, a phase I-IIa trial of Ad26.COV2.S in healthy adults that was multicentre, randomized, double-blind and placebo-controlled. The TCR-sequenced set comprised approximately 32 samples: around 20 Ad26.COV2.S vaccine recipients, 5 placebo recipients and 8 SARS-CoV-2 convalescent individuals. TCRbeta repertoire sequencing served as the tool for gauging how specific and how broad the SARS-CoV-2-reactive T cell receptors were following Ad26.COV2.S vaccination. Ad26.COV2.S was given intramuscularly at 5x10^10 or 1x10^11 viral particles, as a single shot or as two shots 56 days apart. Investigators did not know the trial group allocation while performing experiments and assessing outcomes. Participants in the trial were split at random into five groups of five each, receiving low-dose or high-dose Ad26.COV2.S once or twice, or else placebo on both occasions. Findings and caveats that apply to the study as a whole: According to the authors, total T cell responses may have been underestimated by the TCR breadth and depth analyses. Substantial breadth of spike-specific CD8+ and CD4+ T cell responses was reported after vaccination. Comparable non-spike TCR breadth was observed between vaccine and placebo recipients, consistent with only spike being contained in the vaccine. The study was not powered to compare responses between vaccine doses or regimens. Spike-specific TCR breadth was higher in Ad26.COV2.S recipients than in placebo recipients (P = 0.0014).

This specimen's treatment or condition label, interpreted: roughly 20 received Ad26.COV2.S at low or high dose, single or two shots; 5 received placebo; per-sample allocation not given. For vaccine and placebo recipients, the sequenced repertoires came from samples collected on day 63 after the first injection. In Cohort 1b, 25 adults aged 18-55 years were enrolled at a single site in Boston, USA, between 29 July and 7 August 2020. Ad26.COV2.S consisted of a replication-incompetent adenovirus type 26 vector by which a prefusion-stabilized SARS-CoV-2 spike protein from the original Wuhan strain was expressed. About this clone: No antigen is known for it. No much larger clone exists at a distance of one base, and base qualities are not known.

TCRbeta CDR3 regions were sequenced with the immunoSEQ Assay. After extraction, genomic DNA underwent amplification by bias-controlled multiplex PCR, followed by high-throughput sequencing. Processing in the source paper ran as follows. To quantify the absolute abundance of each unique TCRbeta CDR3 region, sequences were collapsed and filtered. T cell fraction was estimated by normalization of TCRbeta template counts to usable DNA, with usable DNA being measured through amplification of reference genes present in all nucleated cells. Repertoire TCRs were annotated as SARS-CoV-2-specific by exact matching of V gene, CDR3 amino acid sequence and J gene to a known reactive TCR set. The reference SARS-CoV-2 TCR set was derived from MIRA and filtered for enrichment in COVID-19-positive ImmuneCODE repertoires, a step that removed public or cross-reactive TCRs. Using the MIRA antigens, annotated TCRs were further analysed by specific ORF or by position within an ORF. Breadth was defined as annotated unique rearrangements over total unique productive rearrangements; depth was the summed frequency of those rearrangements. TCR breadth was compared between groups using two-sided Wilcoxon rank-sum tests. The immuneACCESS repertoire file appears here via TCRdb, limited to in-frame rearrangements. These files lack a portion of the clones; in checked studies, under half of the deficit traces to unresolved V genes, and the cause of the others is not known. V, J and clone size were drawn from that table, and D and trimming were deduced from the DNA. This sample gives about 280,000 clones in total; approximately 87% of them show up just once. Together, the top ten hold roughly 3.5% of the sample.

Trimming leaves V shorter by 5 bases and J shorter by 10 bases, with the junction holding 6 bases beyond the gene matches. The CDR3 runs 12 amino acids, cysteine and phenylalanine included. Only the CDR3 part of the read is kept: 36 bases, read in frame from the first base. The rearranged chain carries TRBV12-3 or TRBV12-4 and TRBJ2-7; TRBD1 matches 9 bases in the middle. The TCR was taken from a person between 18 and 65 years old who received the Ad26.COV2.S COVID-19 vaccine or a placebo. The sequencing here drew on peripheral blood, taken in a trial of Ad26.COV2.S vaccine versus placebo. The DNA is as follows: TGTGCCAGCAGTGGGGGACAGGGCAGACAGTACTTC. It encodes CASSGGQGRQYF.